This entry lists 21 T cell receptor beta chains sequenced from one sample in a study of monozygotic twins with inflammatory bowel disease. TCRdb reprocessed the 5' RACE reads, keeping one entry per CDR3 protein, no DNA. The sample's table shows about 99,000 distinct CDR3 sequences. Sequences were obtained from blood. The receptors were sampled from a human donor with ulcerative colitis or Crohn's disease, or a healthy co-twin of an affected twin (not recorded which).

The chain joins TRBV10-2 to TRBJ2-1; without DNA, the TCRdb call of TRBD1 cannot be checked. Per germline, CDR1 WSHSY and CDR2 SAAADI. There are 14 residues in the CDR3. The CDR3 reads CASSSERGYNEQFF.

V gene TRBV7-9 combines with J gene TRBJ1-4; there is no DNA to check the TCRdb D call of TRBD1. The CDR3 sequence is 16 residues long. Germline V gene data show CDR1 as SEHNR and CDR2 as FQNEAQ (reference sequence). The CDR3 loop is CASSLGGGETLGKLFF.

The V call is TRBV7-2, the J call TRBJ2-7. This CDR3 comprises 13 residues. Germline-derived CDR1 and CDR2 are SGHTA and FQGNSA. CDR3 region: CASSSSLTFEQYF. The variable domain in full, completed from reference TRBV7-2 and TRBJ2-7, reads GAGVSQSPSNKVTEKGKDVELRCDPISGHTALYWYRQSLGQGLEFLIYFQGNSAPDKSGLPSDRFSAERTGGSVSTLTIQRTQQEDSAVYLCASSSSLTFEQYFGPGTRLTVT.

The V call is TRBV20-1, the J call TRBJ2-1; the D call of TRBD1 rests on TCRdb alone, since no DNA is present to check it. CDR1 and CDR2 (germline): DFQATT, SNEGSKA (reference sequence). The CDR3 covers 16 residues. The CDR3: CSARGDAPSSYNEQFF.

The V call is TRBV24-1, the J call TRBJ2-6; TCRdb's D call, TRBD1, is unchecked because there is no DNA. This CDR3 has 19 amino acids. CDR1 is KGHDR and CDR2 is SFDVKD in the germline V gene. This CDR3 reads CATSDPGQGPLSGANVLTF.

This sequence joins TRBV12-3 or TRBV12-4 and TRBJ2-1; checking the TCRdb D call of TRBD2 is not possible without DNA. This CDR3 comprises 19 residues. The CDR3 region is CASSAPGLAGGVIWNEQFF.

The chain links TRBV5-1 to TRBJ2-6. CDR3 length: 17 residues. In germline, CDR1 is SGHRS, CDR2 YFSETQ. Here the CDR3 reads CASSLEYRASGANVLTF.

The rearrangement uses TRBV20-1 and TRBJ1-1; TCRdb designates TRBD1, a call that cannot be tested without DNA. The CDR3 sequence is 12 residues long. The germline CDR1 and CDR2 sequences are DFQATT and SNEGSKA (reference sequence). CDR3 sequence: CSAYGQNTEAFF.

The chain has TRBV24-1 and TRBJ2-1; the TCRdb D gene call, TRBD2, has no DNA to confirm it. The CDR3 consists of 15 residues. Germline V lookup: CDR1 KGHDR, CDR2 SFDVKD. The CDR3 sequence: CATSDTGTRYNEQFF.

The V and J genes are TRBV12-3 or TRBV12-4 and TRBJ1-1. The CDR3 has 13 residues. This CDR3 is CASSLSRNTEAFF.

The chain couples TRBV28 to TRBJ2-7; TCRdb names TRBD1, which stays unverified in the absence of DNA. The CDR3 extends over 18 amino acids. Germline values: CDR1 MDHEN, CDR2 SYDVKM. CDR3 residues: CASHQNILRPGTRYEQYF.

The chain joins TRBV11-2 to TRBJ2-5; TCRdb names TRBD2, which stays unverified in the absence of DNA. The V gene's germline CDR1 is SGHAT and CDR2 FQNNGV. The CDR3 is made up of 15 amino acids. CDR3 region: CASSPTGSPQETQYF. The whole variable domain, filled in from reference TRBV11-2 and TRBJ2-5, reads EAGVAQSPRYKIIEKRQSVAFWCNPISGHATLYWYQQILGQGPKLLIQFQNNGVVDDSQLPKDRFSAERLKGVDSTLKIQPAKLEDSAVYLCASSPTGSPQETQYFGPGTRLLVL.

The chain couples TRBV20-1 to TRBJ2-5; TCRdb selects TRBD2, and the lack of DNA leaves this call unchecked. This CDR3 contains 15 residues. Germline V gene sequence: CDR1 DFQATT, CDR2 SNEGSKA (reference sequence). The CDR3 is CSARDSGTSGETQYF.

CDR3 region: CASSFSLAEQFF. This chain connects TRBV5-1 to TRBJ2-1. CDR1 is SGHRS, CDR2 YFSETQ, per germline. The CDR3 consists of 12 residues.

The V call is TRBV6-2 or TRBV6-3, the J call TRBJ2-5; TCRdb picks TRBD2, but there is no DNA to check that call. Germline V gene data show CDR1 as MNHEY and CDR2 as SVGEGT. The length of the CDR3 is 12 residues. The CDR3 protein is CASAGTAETQYF.

The V gene is TRBV10-3, the J gene TRBJ2-3; TCRdb gives TRBD2 as the D gene, but with no DNA this cannot be confirmed. There are 13 residues in the CDR3. CDR1 and CDR2 (germline): ENHRY, SYGVKD. CDR3 residues: CAIRAGGPDTQYF.

This chain links TRBV5-1 with TRBJ1-1. This CDR3 is built from 18 residues. Per the germline V gene, CDR1 is SGHRS and CDR2 is YFSETQ. The CDR3 protein is CASSPERPGPRGSTEAFF.

The rearrangement joins TRBV6-6 to TRBJ1-5; the D gene TCRdb calls, TRBD1, cannot be checked with no DNA. Germline CDR1 and CDR2: MNHNY and SVGAGI (reference sequence). The CDR3 consists of 13 residues. The CDR3 sequence is CASRTATNQPQHF.

The chain uses TRBV12-3 or TRBV12-4 and TRBJ1-2; no DNA is available, so the TRBD1 call from TCRdb remains unchecked. This CDR3 is built from 13 residues. CDR3 residues: CASSRRVVYGYTF.

The chain links TRBV28 to TRBJ2-7. The CDR3 spans 12 residues. The V gene's germline CDR1 is MDHEN and CDR2 SYDVKM. CDR3 protein: CASSLRTYEQYF. Complete variable domain (other parts from reference TRBV28 and TRBJ2-7): DVKVTQSSRYLVKRTGEKVFLECVQDMDHENMFWYRQDPGLGLRLIYFSYDVKMKEKGDIPEGYSVSREKKERFSLILESASTNQTSMYLCASSLRTYEQYFGPGTRLTVT.

The chain uses TRBV20-1 and TRBJ1-5; TCRdb's D call of TRBD1 is untestable without DNA. CDR3 size: 15 residues. Germline V gives CDR1 DFQATT, CDR2 SNEGSKA (reference sequence). This CDR3 reads CSARGQLYSNQPQHF.